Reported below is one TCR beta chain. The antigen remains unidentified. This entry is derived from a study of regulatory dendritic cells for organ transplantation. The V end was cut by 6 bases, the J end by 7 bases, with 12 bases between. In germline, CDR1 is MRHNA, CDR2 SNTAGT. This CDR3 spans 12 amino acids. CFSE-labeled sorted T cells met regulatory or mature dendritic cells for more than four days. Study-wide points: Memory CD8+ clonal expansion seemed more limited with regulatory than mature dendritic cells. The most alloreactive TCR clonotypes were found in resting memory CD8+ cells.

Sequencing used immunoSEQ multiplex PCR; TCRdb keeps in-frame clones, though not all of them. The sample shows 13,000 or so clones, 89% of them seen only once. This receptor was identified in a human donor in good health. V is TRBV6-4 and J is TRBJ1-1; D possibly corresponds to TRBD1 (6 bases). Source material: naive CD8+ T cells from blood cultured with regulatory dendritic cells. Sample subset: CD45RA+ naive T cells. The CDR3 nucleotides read TGTGCCAGCAGGAGGGGGGGGGATGAAGCTTTCTTT. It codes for CASRRGGDEAFF.